The T cell receptor beta chain described here comes from a study of T cell responses to AZD1222 COVID-19 vaccine. The CDR3 length is 15 residues. Germline V gene data show CDR1 as MRHNA and CDR2 as SNTAGT. The V and J ends lost 6 bases and 0 bases, in that order; junction bases with no gene match: 2. Samples with a second dose at about 4 or about 12 weeks were pooled together. Clones were read by immunoSEQ multiplex PCR, and TCRdb kept only the in-frame ones, dropping some. The sample has 130,000 or so clones, roughly 92% seen once; the top ten hold approximately 3.8%. For this clone: Its antigen is undetermined.

Findings and limits, study-wide: Nearly half of unique spike-specific TCRs reportedly avoided B.1.351 and B.1.1.7 mutated regions. The peak T cell response came first, and repertoires were sampled only after it.

This specimen consisted of peripheral blood, obtained 28 days after the second AZD1222 dose. This sequence originates from an adult who received the AZD1222 COVID-19 vaccine. The genes are TRBV6-4 and TRBJ2-2; the match to TRBD1 covers 9 bases. The CDR3 region has the DNA TGTGCCAGCAGAAGGACAGGGGCGAACACCGGGGAGCTGTTTTTT. It yields the protein CASRRTGANTGELFF.